The present entry profiles one TCR beta chain with its context. Its antigen is currently not known. One base away there is no much larger clone; base qualities are not given. The library relied on 5' RACE. Sequenced on an Illumina HiSeq 2500. A second roughly 6 to 12 cycle PCR used a sample-barcoded 5' primer and a J-beta primer mix. A unique molecular identifier was introduced onto each TCR beta cDNA molecule by a template-switch 5' adaptor carrying 12 random nucleotides. At least 2.5 million CDR3-containing paired-end reads were obtained from each sample. All of the RNA was converted into first-strand cDNA using the Mint cDNA synthesis kit, with a TRBC-specific oligonucleotide serving as the primer. All cDNA was treated with uracil-DNA glycosylase and then went through a first 18-cycle PCR with the universal primers M1SS and BC2_uni_R. From the authors' description of their analysis: For normalization, 1 million high-quality reads, each with a distinct molecular identifier, were randomly selected from each sample. Reads sharing molecular identifiers were discarded rather than binned into consensus sequences. MiTCR, with a Q25 quality threshold and the strictest error-elimination algorithm, was used for CDR3 identification, clonotype clustering and error correction. Lower-bound total TCR beta diversity was estimated with a nonparametric unseen species model using Euler transformation. TCRdb passed the public sequencing reads through fastp at Q25 and MiXCR, retaining productive beta sequences. Entries are consolidated by CDR3 protein sequence, retaining the most common genes and DNA. TCRdb's processing, not the study's, gives the V and J calls here. This sample comprises some 920,000 distinct CDR3 sequences, roughly 47% of them detected only once. 20% to 25% of the sample lies in the top ten.

Donors were around 37 systemically healthy Caucasian individuals from Russia aged about 6 to 100 years. Each donor gave approximately 9.4 milliliters of peripheral blood, drawn into EDTA-treated Vacutainer tubes. Ficoll-Paque density-gradient centrifugation was used to isolate PBMCs, with at least 7 million obtained per sample. Total RNA, at least 6 micrograms per sample, was extracted from PBMCs with Trizol reagent. The percentages of naive CD45RAhigh/CD27high T cells were determined by flow cytometry on a PBMC aliquot from every donor. The data stem from a study of blood T cells in healthy people across ages (dated by TCRdb to 2015 to 2017). About the investigation overall: In model experiments, template switching captured about one uniquely barcoded TCR beta cDNA molecule for every two T cells. Using deep sequencing normalized with unique cDNA molecular identifiers, the study measured how TCR beta repertoire diversity changes with age. The donors were split into four age groups: young (average around 16 years), middle-aged (about 40), aged (over 55) and long-lived (approximately 80). To avoid experimental bias, donors of different ages were randomly spread across the sequencing lanes. Using the same blood draw, the study looked at two additional independent replicas of 1 million unique cDNA reads for two donors, one aged 18 to 30 and the other aged 80 or older.

Including cysteine and phenylalanine, the CDR3 has 15 amino acids. Solely the CDR3 DNA is kept, with 45 bases framed from the first base. The germline V gene provides CDR1 SGHAT and CDR2 FQNNGV. Paper-wide results and their limitations: Total diversity estimates from one million sequenced T cells were considered lower bounds and underestimates. As age increased, observed TCR beta diversity per million T cells dropped in a roughly linear way, and a significant reduction was already evident by age 40. Since profiling was done on bulk unsorted PBMCs, naive and antigen-experienced compartments could not be conclusively compared. The percentage of naive T cells measured by flow cytometry correlated strongly with observed TCR beta diversity. The CMV infection status of donors was not known, potentially confounding age-related changes in expanded clonotypes. Compared with the aged group, the long-lived group had more naive CD4+ T cells, fewer expanded clones and increased TCR diversity, suggesting age selection.

Sequenced input: blood. The TCR sequence derives from a woman aged 60-70 years in good health. Recombination linked TRBV11-2 to TRBJ2-1; TRBD1 might be the D gene, on 6 matching bases. The tail of the sequence fits TRBJ2-7 better, so the J call may be wrong. Here the CDR3 is given as CASSLSTGIQNEQYF. The sequenced DNA is TGTGCCAGCAGCTTATCAACAGGGATTCAAAATGAGCAGTACTTC.